A selection of T cell receptor beta chains follows, all from one sample in a study of graft-versus-host responses after intestinal transplantation. The repertoire was sequenced with immunoSEQ multiplex PCR; TCRdb's copy has only in-frame clones and lacks some. The sample has around 110,000 clones; more than 80% are singletons. These receptors' antigens are unknown. The sequenced sample was unstimulated CD4+ T cells sorted from spleen or lymph node cells, obtained before transplant. These receptors all stem from a human donor who was the organ donor for an intestinal transplant. CDR3s include the opening cysteine and the closing phenylalanine or tryptophan. D genes are given only for firm matches. Clone size is not always given. Where it is, it says once, few, many or a class for expanded clones.

d_call | j_call | clone_size | v_call | cdr3_aa | cdr3_nt
NA | TRBJ1-2 | NA | TRBV6-5 | CASSPRVDYGYTF | TGTGCCAGCAGTCCACGGGTCGACTATGGCTACACCTTC
NA | TRBJ2-7 | NA | TRBV1 | CTSSQALAGVLEQYF | TGCACCAGCAGCCAAGCACTAGCGGGAGTACTTGAGCAGTACTTC
NA | TRBJ1-2 | few | TRBV5-8 | CASSFTGAEGYTF | TGTGCCAGCAGCTTTACCGGGGCGGAAGGCTACACCTTC
NA | TRBJ2-3 | NA | TRBV29-1 | CSSPAGRTDTQYF | TGCAGCTCCCCCGCAGGACGGACAGATACGCAGTATTTT
TRBD1 | TRBJ1-2 | NA | TRBV9 | CASSAGGTGGMNGYTF | TGTGCCAGCAGCGCTGGGGGAACAGGGGGCATGAATGGCTACACCTTC
TRBD2 | TRBJ2-5 | NA | TRBV18 | CASSPGTRETQYF | TGTGCCAGCTCACCAGGGACTAGGGAGACCCAGTACTTC
TRBD2 | TRBJ2-7 | NA | TRBV19 | CASRAGLAGGPNEQYF | TGTGCCAGTAGGGCGGGACTAGCGGGAGGGCCGAACGAGCAGTACTTC
TRBD2 | TRBJ2-7 | NA | TRBV5-6 | CASSLAPSGYEQYF | TGTGCCAGCAGCTTGGCCCCTAGCGGCTACGAGCAGTACTTC
NA | TRBJ2-3 | NA | TRBV21-1 | CASSPLAADTQYF | TGTGCCAGCAGCCCTCTAGCGGCAGATACGCAGTATTTT
TRBD2 | TRBJ2-5 | NA | TRBV7-9 | CASSFGTSGQETQYF | TGTGCCAGCAGCTTTGGGACTAGCGGCCAAGAGACCCAGTACTTC
TRBD1 | TRBJ2-7 | NA | TRBV30 | CAWSSRQGAYEQYF | TGTGCCTGGAGTTCTCGACAGGGGGCCTACGAGCAGTACTTC
NA | TRBJ2-1 | NA | TRBV4-1 | CASSQTAGTLRIF | TGCGCCAGCAGCCAGACCGCCGGGACTCTGCGTATCTTC
TRBD2 | TRBJ2-3 | NA | TRBV5-4 | CASSVGLAGATDTQYF | TGTGCCAGCAGCGTCGGACTAGCGGGGGCCACAGATACGCAGTATTTT
TRBD2 | TRBJ2-7 | NA | TRBV6-5 | CASRTSGIHEQYF | TGTGCCAGCAGGACTAGCGGGATACACGAGCAGTACTTC
NA | TRBJ1-2 | NA | TRBV19 | CASSSPGRDANYGYTF | TGTGCCAGTAGTAGCCCCGGGAGGGACGCTAACTATGGCTACACCTTC
NA | TRBJ1-1 | NA | TRBV28 | CASSSLGGANTEAFF | TGTGCCAGCAGTTCCCTGGGGGGAGCAAACACTGAAGCTTTCTTT
NA | TRBJ2-7 | NA | TRBV2 | CASKGRTTFWEQYF | TGTGCCAGCAAGGGGCGGACCACGTTCTGGGAGCAGTACTTC
NA | TRBJ2-2 | NA | TRBV21-1 | CASSGTGGPGELFF | TGTGCCAGCAGCGGGACAGGGGGTCCCGGGGAGCTGTTTTTT
TRBD2 | TRBJ2-1 | NA | TRBV7-9 | CASSLGLAGYNEQFF | TGTGCCAGCAGCTTAGGCCTAGCGGGCTACAATGAGCAGTTCTTC
NA | TRBJ1-2 | NA | TRBV5-1 | CASSLAVGTNYGHTF | TGCGCCAGCAGCTTGGCCGTAGGGACTAACTATGGCCACACCTTC
NA | TRBJ2-7 | NA | TRBV2 | CASGGPTLVYEQYF | TGTGCCAGCGGGGGCCCAACTCTGGTCTACGAGCAGTACTTC
NA | TRBJ2-7 | NA | TRBV30 | CACNPGRSSYEQYF | TGTGCCTGTAATCCGGGACGGAGCTCCTACGAGCAGTACTTC
NA | TRBJ2-5 | NA | TRBV6-5 | CASSFTREQETQYF | TGTGCCAGCAGTTTCACGAGAGAGCAAGAGACCCAGTACTTC
NA | TRBJ1-2 | NA | TRBV5-4 | CASSLVDFPGYTF | TGTGCCAGCAGCTTGGTAGACTTCCCTGGCTACACCTTC
NA | TRBJ2-1 | once | TRBV7-2 | CASSWAGARNEQFF | TGTGCCAGCAGCTGGGCGGGGGCCCGCAATGAGCAGTTCTTC
TRBD2 | TRBJ2-1 | NA | TRBV2 | CASRLGGNGEQFF | TGTGCCAGCAGGTTGGGAGGGAATGGTGAGCAGTTCTTC
NA | TRBJ1-1 | NA | TRBV5-5 | CASSLGLGPRGAFF | TGTGCCAGCAGCTTGGGGTTGGGGCCCCGGGGAGCTTTCTTT
TRBD1 | TRBJ2-7 | NA | TRBV6-1 | CATKAPGQGHYEQYF | TGTGCCACTAAGGCTCCGGGACAGGGGCATTACGAGCAGTACTTC
NA | TRBJ2-5 | NA | TRBV6-1 | CASSEAAGVRTQYF | TGTGCCAGCAGTGAAGCGGCAGGGGTTAGGACCCAGTACTTC
NA | TRBJ1-3 | NA | TRBV30 | CARMEISDRPYSGNTIYF | TGTGCCCGAATGGAGATTTCCGACAGGCCCTACTCTGGAAACACCATATATTTT
NA | TRBJ1-2 | NA | TRBV4-1 | CASRETGGDGYTF | TGCGCCAGCAGGGAAACGGGGGGCGATGGCTACACCTTC
TRBD1 | TRBJ2-5 | NA | TRBV9 | CASSSRTGEETQYF | TGTGCCAGCAGCTCCCGGACAGGGGAAGAGACCCAGTACTTC
TRBD2 | TRBJ2-7 | NA | TRBV5-1 | CASRSGRALTTGGEQYF | TGCGCCAGCAGGTCTGGCAGGGCCTTAACGACGGGGGGAGAGCAGTACTTC
NA | TRBJ2-5 | NA | TRBV19 | CASSILLQETQYF | TGTGCCAGTAGTATTTTACTCCAAGAGACCCAGTACTTC
NA | TRBJ2-3 | NA | TRBV5-1 | CASSLGGATSTDTQYF | TGCGCCAGCAGCTTGGGCGGGGCGACTAGCACAGATACGCAGTATTTT
NA | TRBJ2-5 | NA | TRBV28 | CASSLWYGGLGETQYF | TGTGCCAGCAGTTTATGGTACGGCGGGTTGGGGGAGACCCAGTACTTC
NA | TRBJ2-7 | NA | TRBV7-6 | CASPRGYEQYF | TGTGCCAGCCCCAGGGGCTACGAGCAGTACTTC
TRBD2 | TRBJ2-1 | NA | TRBV15 | CATSRISGASKQFF | TGTGCCACCAGCAGAATCAGCGGGGCAAGTAAGCAGTTCTTC
NA | TRBJ2-5 | NA | TRBV6-6 | CASSDQGQTQYF | TGTGCCAGCAGCGACCAGGGGCAGACCCAGTACTTC
NA | TRBJ2-5 | NA | TRBV6-6 | CASSWGRTRGETQYF | TGTGCCAGCAGTTGGGGCAGGACCCGGGGAGAGACCCAGTACTTC
NA | TRBJ1-5 | NA | TRBV7-2 | CASSLGGYEGPQHF | TGTGCCAGCAGCTTAGGAGGGTACGAGGGGCCCCAGCATTTT
NA | TRBJ2-3 | NA | TRBV11-2 | CASSLPGATDTQYF | TGTGCCAGCAGCTTACCAGGGGCCACAGATACGCAGTATTTT
TRBD1 | TRBJ2-2 | NA | TRBV19 | CASSIGGTGTGELFF | TGTGCCAGTAGCATAGGGGGCACAGGCACCGGGGAGCTGTTTTTT
NA | TRBJ2-7 | NA | TRBV4-3 | CASSHQRGNSYEQYF | TGCGCCAGCAGCCACCAGAGGGGGAACTCCTACGAGCAGTACTTC